This T cell receptor (beta chain) is drawn from a study of CD8 T cells in ankylosing spondylitis. Whole-study findings and limits: The clones that were linked to disease were reported to be significantly enriched in matched synovial fluid samples from ankylosing spondylitis patients.

About this clonotype itself: Its specificity is not known.

Quantitative molecular-barcoded 5'-RACE generated the TCR beta libraries. TCRdb passed the 5' RACE reads through MiXCR, listing each CDR3 protein once. The data show some 270,000 distinct CDR3 sequences, with roughly a third seen just once and around 4% held by the top ten. Material: blood, either unsorted or a sorted T cell fraction (not recorded which). The sequence was obtained from a male donor with ankylosing spondylitis or in good health (not recorded which).

The DNA for the CDR3 is TGTGCCAGCAGTCGCCAGGGTTCAGGGGCCAACGTCCTGACTTTC. Translated: CASSRQGSGANVLTF. The chain has TRBV28 and TRBJ2-6; perhaps TRBD1 as D (5 bases). CDR1 and CDR2 from the germline V gene are MDHEN and SYDVKM. Trimming removed 5 bases from V and 4 bases from J, with 12 bases in between. The length of the CDR3 is 15 residues.